What follows are 10 T cell receptor beta chains derived from one specimen sequenced in a study of shared clonotypes between healthy human individuals. The table came from immunoSEQ multiplex PCR; TCRdb's copy has only in-frame clones and leaves some out. The repertoire includes approximately 1,500,000 clones, around 98% of them detected once, and less than 0.55% sits in the top ten. Sequencing input: naive CD4+ T cells sorted from blood. Subset specified: CD45RA+ positively selected. Source of these receptors: a man aged 25-40 years in good health.

To note about this clone: Because the CDR3 is missing its conserved closing phenylalanine or tryptophan, this is likely a read error. The limits of the CDR3 on the DNA are not certain, so only TCRdb's listed CDR3 is given. This chain joins TRBV2 and TRBJ1-2. Per germline, CDR1 SNHLY and CDR2 FYNNEI. The CDR3 adds up to 12 amino acids, both ends counted. The CDR3 sequence is CASSEARGLSLD.

The chain is built from TRBV10-2 and TRBJ1-2; weak D call: TRBD1 (6 bases). The CDR3 loop spans 12 amino acids. CDR1 WSHSY and CDR2 SAAADI come from the germline V gene. The V gene lost 10 bases and the J gene lost 2 bases, with 11 bases spanning the gap. CDR3 in amino acids: CAIKGENYGYTF. The CDR3 DNA is TGCGCCATCAAGGGGGAAAACTATGGCTACACCTTC.

The chain's CDR3 is CAISVSLQGSGEQFF. In DNA form, the CDR3 reads TGTGCCATCAGTGTCTCCCTACAGGGGTCGGGTGAGCAGTTCTTC. This chain links TRBV10-3 with TRBJ2-1, with 7 bases matching TRBD1. This CDR3 is 15 amino acids long. Trimming took 4 bases from V and 9 from J; bases not matched to a gene: 12. CDR1 and CDR2 (germline): ENHRY, SYGVKD.

The V gene is TRBV11-2, the J gene TRBJ2-7; 9 positions match TRBD2. V gave up 1 base and J gave up 7 bases; unmatched junction bases: 14. CDR3 size: 17 residues. The germline V gene has CDR1 SGHAT and CDR2 FQNNGV. CDR3 sequence reads: CASSLGGSGSFPWEQYF. The CDR3 region has the DNA TGTGCCAGCAGCTTAGGAGGTAGCGGGAGTTTCCCGTGGGAGCAGTACTTC.

The J gene is TRBJ2-2, the V gene TRBV5-1, with D tentatively TRBD1 (6 bases). CDR1 is SGHRS, CDR2 YFSETQ, per germline. V was pared by 0 bases and J by 3 bases, with 12 bases between. CDR3 length: 16 amino acids. CDR3 sequence (DNA): TGCGCCAGCAGCTTGGGGACAGTGGAGGACACCGGGGAGCTGTTTTTT. Its translation is CASSLGTVEDTGELFF.

CDR3 bases: TGTGCCAGCAGGAAGACAGGGCGGCCTGAAGCTTTCTTT. Protein: CASRKTGRPEAFF. The chain has TRBV6-6 and TRBJ1-1, with 7 bases that match TRBD1. After removal of 6 bases from V and 6 bases from J, the junction contained 7 bases not matched to a gene. Germline CDR1 and CDR2: MNHNY and SVGAGI (reference sequence). This CDR3 is built from 13 residues.

This chain connects TRBV25-1 to TRBJ2-2, with 8 nucleotides matching TRBD2. The germline V gene encodes CDR1 MGHDK and CDR2 SYGVNS. There are 14 residues in the CDR3. V shed 3 bases, J shed 7 bases, and the junction held 4 bases outside the gene matches. The CDR3: CASSESGSYGELFF. CDR3 DNA: TGTGCCAGCAGTGAGAGCGGGAGCTACGGGGAGCTGTTTTTT.

This rearrangement joins TRBV5-8 to TRBJ2-2; 10 bases line up with TRBD1. After removal of 6 bases from V and 4 bases from J, the junction contained 9 bases not matched to a gene. CDR1 is SGHTS and CDR2 is YDEGEE in the germline V gene. This CDR3 region has 16 residues. The DNA for the CDR3 is TGTGCCAGCACCCCGGACAGGGGGGGCCGCACCGGGGAGCTGTTTTTT. This translates into CASTPDRGGRTGELFF.

V and J are TRBV10-3 and TRBJ2-5, with TRBD2 identical over 9 bases. V lost 2 bases, J lost 1 base, and 2 bases stayed unmatched. The CDR3 totals 15 residues. Germline CDR1 is ENHRY and CDR2 is SYGVKD. As DNA, the CDR3 is TGTGCCATCAGTGAGCTAGCGGGATCCCAAGAGACCCAGTACTTC. Translated: CAISELAGSQETQYF.

The V gene is TRBV5-1, the J gene TRBJ2-5; 8 bases fit TRBD2. The CDR3 loop spans 15 amino acids. V dropped 4 bases and J dropped 4; count of bases not matched to a gene: 9. From germline, CDR1 is SGHRS and CDR2 YFSETQ. The CDR3 is CASSPQAGVGETQYF. CDR3 nucleotide sequence: TGCGCCAGCAGCCCCCAAGCGGGAGTCGGAGAGACCCAGTACTTC.